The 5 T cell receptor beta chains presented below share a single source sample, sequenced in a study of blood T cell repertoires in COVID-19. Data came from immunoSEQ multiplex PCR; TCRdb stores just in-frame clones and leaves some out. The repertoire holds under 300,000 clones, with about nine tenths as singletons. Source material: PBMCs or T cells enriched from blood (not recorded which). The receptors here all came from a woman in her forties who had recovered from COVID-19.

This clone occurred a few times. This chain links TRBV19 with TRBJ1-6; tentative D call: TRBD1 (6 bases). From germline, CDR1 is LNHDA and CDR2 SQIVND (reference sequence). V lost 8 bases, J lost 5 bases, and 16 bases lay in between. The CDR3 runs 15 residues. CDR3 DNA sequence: TGTGCCAGTCGCAACTATGGGGGCAATAATTCACCCCTCCACTTT. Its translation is CASRNYGGNNSPLHF. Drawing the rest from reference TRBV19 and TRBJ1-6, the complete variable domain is DGGITQSPKYLFRKEGQNVTLSCEQNLNHDAMYWYRQDPGQGLRLIYYSQIVNDFQKGDIAEGYSVSREKKESFPLTVTSAQKNPTAFYLCASRNYGGNNSPLHFGNGTRLTVT.

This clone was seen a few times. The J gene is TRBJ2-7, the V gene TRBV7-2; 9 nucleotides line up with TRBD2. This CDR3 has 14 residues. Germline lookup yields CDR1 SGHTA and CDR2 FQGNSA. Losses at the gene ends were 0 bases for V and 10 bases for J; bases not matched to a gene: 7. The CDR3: CASSLALASGEQYF. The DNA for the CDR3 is TGTGCCAGCAGCTTAGCGCTGGCTAGCGGGGAACAGTACTTC.

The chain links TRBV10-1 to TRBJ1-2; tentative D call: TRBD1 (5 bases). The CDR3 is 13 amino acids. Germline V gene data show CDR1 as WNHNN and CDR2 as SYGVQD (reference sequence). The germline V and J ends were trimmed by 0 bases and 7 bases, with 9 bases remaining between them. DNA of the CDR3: TGCGCCAGCAGTGAGTCGGGGGGATTTGGCTACACCTTC. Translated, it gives CASSESGGFGYTF.

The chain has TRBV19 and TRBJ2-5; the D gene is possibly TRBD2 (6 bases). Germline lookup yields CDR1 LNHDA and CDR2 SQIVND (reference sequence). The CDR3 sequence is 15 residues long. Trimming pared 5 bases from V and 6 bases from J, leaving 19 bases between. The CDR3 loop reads CASSARDPGPQTQYF. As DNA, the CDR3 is TGTGCCAGTAGTGCGCGGGATCCGGGCCCGCAGACCCAGTACTTC. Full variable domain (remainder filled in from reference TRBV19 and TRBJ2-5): DGGITQSPKYLFRKEGQNVTLSCEQNLNHDAMYWYRQDPGQGLRLIYYSQIVNDFQKGDIAEGYSVSREKKESFPLTVTSAQKNPTAFYLCASSARDPGPQTQYFGPGTRLLVL.

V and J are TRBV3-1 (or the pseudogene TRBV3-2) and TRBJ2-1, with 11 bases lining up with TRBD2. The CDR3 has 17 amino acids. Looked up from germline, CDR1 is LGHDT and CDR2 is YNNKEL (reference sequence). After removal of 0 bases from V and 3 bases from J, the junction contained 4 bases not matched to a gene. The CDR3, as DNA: TGTGCCAGCAGCCAAGAAGTACTAGCGGGAGTCTACAATGAGCAGTTCTTC. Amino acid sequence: CASSQEVLAGVYNEQFF.